This TCR beta chain was identified in a study of cytomegalovirus exposure and HLA in healthy donors. Turning to the study itself: In a later analysis, the roughly 120 validation repertoires were reported to have used the same platform as the 550 to 850 first-cohort repertoires.

CDR1 and CDR2 from the germline V gene are MGHDK and SYGVNS. This CDR3 spans 16 amino acids. V lost 5 bases, J lost 3 bases, and 10 bases stayed unmatched. The table came from immunoSEQ multiplex PCR; TCRdb's copy has only in-frame clones and leaves some out. The repertoire includes around 150,000 clones, roughly 92% of them detected once, and 0.69% sits in the top ten. Study findings and constraints: Cytomegalovirus-associated TCR beta chains were listed, numbering roughly 150. Within the 100 to 150 validation repertoires, first-cohort TCR clusters tended to co-occur, according to a later analysis.

This clone was seen a single time. What it binds is not known. This sequence originates from a man younger than 35 in good health and CMV-seronegative. This chain connects TRBV25-1 to TRBJ2-1, with TRBD2 identical over 7 bases. Sequencing used PBMCs. For the CDR3, the DNA is TGTGCCAGCAGTTCGACTAGCAACTCACTCTACAATGAGCAGTTCTTC. Amino acids: CASSSTSNSLYNEQFF.